This T cell receptor beta chain was captured in a study of cytomegalovirus exposure and HLA in healthy donors. This CDR3 spans 15 amino acids. Germline-derived CDR1 and CDR2 are SNHLY and FYNNEI. Deletions cut 6 bases from V and 6 bases from J, with 18 bases between. This clone occurred a few times. What it recognizes is unknown. Both 60 Vbeta primers and 13 Jbeta primers went into the PCR. Profiling relied on immunoSEQ multiplex PCR, and the TCRdb table lists in-frame clones only, not all of them. The repertoire consists of fewer than 100,000 clones, with about 78% occurring once and the leading ten covering over 0.95%. Notes on the study in general: Reportedly, fewer N-insertions than the approximately 690-donor mean appeared in an Asian-associated ancestry cluster in a later analysis. High sensitivity and specificity were reportedly achieved when the classifier diagnosed cytomegalovirus status. Most of the TCR beta V segments (in an earlier analysis) were productive either about 87% or about 30% of the time. A few V segments could not be told apart, such as TRBV6-2 and TRBV6-3, and were left out.

Sequenced sample: PBMCs. The source of this sequence is a male donor in good health and CMV-seronegative. The chain is built from TRBV2 and TRBJ1-5; a possible D gene is TRBD1 (6 bases). The CDR3 region has the DNA TGTGCCAGCAGCCCCGCTCAGGGGCTGGGTCAGCCCCAGCATTTT. Its translation: CASSPAQGLGQPQHF.